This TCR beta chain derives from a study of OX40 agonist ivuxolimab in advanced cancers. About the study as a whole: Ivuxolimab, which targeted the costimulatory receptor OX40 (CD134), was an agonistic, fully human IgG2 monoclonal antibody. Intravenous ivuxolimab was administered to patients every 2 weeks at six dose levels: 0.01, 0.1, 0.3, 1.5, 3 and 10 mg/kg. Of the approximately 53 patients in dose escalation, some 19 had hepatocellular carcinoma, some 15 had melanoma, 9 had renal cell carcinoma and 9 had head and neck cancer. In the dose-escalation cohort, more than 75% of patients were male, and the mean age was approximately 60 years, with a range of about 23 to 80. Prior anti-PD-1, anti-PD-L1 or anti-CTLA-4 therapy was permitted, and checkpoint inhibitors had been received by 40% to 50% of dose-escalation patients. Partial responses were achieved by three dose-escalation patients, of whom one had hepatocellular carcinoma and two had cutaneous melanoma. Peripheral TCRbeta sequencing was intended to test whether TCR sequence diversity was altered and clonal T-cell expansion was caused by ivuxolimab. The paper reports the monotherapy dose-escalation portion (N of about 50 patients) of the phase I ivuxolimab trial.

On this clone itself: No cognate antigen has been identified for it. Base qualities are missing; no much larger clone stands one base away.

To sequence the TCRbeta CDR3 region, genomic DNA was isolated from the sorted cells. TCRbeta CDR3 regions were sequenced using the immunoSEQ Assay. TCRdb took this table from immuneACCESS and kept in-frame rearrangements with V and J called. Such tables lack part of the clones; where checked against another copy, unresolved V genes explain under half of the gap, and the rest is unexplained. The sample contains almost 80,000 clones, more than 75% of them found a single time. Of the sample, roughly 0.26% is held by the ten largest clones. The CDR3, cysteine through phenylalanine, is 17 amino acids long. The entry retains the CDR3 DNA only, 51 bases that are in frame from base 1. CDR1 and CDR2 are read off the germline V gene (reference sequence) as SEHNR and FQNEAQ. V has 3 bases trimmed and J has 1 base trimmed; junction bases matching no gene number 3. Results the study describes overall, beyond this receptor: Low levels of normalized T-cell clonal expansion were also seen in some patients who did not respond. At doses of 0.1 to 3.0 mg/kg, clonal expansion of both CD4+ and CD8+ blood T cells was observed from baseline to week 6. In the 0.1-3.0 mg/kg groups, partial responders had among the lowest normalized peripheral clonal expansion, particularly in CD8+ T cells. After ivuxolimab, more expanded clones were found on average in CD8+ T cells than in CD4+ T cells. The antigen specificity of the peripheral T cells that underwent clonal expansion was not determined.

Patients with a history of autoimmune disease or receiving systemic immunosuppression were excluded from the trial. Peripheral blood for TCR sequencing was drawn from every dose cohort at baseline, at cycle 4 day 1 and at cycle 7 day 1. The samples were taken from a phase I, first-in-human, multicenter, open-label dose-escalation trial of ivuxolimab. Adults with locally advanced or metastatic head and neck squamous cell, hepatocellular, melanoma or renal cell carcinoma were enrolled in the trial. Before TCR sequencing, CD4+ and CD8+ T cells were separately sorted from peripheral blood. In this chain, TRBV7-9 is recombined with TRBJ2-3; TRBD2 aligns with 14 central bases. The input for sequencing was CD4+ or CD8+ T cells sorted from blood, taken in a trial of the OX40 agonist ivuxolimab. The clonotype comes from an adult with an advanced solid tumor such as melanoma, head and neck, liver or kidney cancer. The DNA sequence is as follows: TGTGCCAGCAGCTTGGGACTAGCGGGAGTGGGCACAGATACGCAGTATTTT. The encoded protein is CASSLGLAGVGTDTQYF.